This record looks at one T cell receptor beta chain sequence and its context. Its antigen remains unidentified. The data originate from a study of cytomegalovirus exposure and HLA in healthy donors. Study findings and constraints: Approximately 18,000 TCR beta sequences were associated with HLA alleles at 0.05 false discovery rate in a later analysis. Common viral pathogens seemed to be connected with several of the most significant clusters, according to a later analysis. A later examination showed that TCR association rates differed by HLA locus, with DRB1 most and HLA-C fewest. V- and J-gene trimming in TCR beta was tied to a missense DCLRE1C variant by an analysis performed later.

The CDR3 length is 16 residues. Trimming cost V 4 bases and J 4 bases; bases outside gene matches: 8. Germline V gene data show CDR1 as SNHLY and CDR2 as FYNNEI. Primers included in the PCR were 60 Vbeta and 13 Jbeta primers. Assay used: immunoSEQ multiplex PCR; TCRdb lists only in-frame clones, some missing. The sample shows 95,000 to 150,000 clones, 70% to 90% of them seen only once. Sequencing was performed on PBMCs. The clonotype was recovered from a man between 18 and 35 years old in good health and CMV-seropositive. The chain has TRBV2 and TRBJ1-3; 9 bases align to TRBD1. CDR3 DNA: TGTGCCAGCAGTGCCTTCCCGGGACAGGGAGGAAACACCATATATTTT. It translates to CASSAFPGQGGNTIYF. Full variable domain (missing parts from reference TRBV2 and TRBJ1-3): EPEVTQTPSHQVTQMGQEVILRCVPISNHLYFYWYRQILGQKVEFLVSFYNNEISEKSEIFDDQFSVERPDGSNFTLKIRSTKLEDSAMYFCASSAFPGQGGNTIYFGEGSWLTVV.